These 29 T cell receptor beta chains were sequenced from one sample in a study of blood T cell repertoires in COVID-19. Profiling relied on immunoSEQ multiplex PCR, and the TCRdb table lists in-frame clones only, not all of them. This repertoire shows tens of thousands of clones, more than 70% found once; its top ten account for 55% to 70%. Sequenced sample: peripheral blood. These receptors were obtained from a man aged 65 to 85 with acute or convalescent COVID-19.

The CDR3 loop is CASGTGAYEKLFF. In nucleotides, the CDR3 is TGTGCCAGCGGGACAGGGGCGTATGAAAAACTGTTTTTT. The chain is built from TRBV12-3 or TRBV12-4 and TRBJ1-4; 10 nucleotides agree with TRBD1. CDR3 size: 13 residues. V was pared by 8 bases and J by 6 bases, with 3 bases of the junction left unmatched.

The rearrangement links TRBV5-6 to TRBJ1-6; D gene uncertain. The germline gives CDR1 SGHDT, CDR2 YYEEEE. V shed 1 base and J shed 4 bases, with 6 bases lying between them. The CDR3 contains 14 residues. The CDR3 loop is CASSLRGYNSPLHF. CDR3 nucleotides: TGTGCCAGCAGCTTGAGAGGGTATAATTCACCCCTCCACTTT.

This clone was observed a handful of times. CDR3 amino acids: CAWSYLLIGNEQFF. As DNA, the CDR3 is TGTGCCTGGAGTTACCTATTGATCGGCAATGAGCAGTTCTTC. This sequence joins TRBV30 and TRBJ2-1; D is uncertain. The V and J ends lost 2 bases and 6 bases respectively, with 14 bases between them. The CDR3 contains 14 residues. CDR1 is GTSNPN and CDR2 is SVGIG in the germline V gene (reference sequence).

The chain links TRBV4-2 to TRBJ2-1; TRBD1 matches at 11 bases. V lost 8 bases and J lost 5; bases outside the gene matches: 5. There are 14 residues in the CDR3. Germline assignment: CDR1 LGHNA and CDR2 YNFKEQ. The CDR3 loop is CASLRDRGDNEQFF. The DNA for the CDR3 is TGTGCCAGCTTGAGGGACAGGGGGGACAATGAGCAGTTCTTC.

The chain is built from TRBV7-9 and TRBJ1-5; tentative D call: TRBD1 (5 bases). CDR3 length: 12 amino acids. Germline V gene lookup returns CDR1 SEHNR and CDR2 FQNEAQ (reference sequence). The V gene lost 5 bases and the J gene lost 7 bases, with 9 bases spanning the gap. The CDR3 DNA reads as TGTGCCAGCAGCAATCAGGGACAGCCCCAGCATTTT. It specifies CASSNQGQPQHF.

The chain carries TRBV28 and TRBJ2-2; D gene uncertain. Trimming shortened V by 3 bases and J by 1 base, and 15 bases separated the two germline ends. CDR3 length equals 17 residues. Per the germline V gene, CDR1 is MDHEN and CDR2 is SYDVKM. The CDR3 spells CASSFPLNSRNTGELFF. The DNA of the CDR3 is TGTGCCAGCAGTTTTCCTCTGAATAGCAGGAACACCGGGGAGCTGTTTTTT.

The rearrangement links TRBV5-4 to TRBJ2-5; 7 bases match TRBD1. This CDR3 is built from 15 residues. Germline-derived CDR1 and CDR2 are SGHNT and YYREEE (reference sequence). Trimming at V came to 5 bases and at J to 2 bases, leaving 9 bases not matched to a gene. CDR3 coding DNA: TGTGCCAGCAGTTTAGGGGGCCTGTCGCAAGAGACCCAGTACTTC. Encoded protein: CASSLGGLSQETQYF.

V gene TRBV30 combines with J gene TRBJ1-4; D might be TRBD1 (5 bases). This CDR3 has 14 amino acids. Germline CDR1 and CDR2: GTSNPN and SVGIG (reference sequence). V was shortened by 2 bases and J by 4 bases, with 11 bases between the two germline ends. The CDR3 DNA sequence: TGTGCCTGGAGTCTTAACAGGAATAATGAAAAACTGTTTTTT. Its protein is CAWSLNRNNEKLFF.

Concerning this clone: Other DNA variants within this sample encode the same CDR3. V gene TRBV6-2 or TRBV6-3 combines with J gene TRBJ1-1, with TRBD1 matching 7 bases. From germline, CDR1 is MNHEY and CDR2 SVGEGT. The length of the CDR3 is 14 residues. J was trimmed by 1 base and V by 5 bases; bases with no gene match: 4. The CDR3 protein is CASSGGQRNTEAFF. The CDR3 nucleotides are TGTGCCAGCAGTGGGGGACAGAGGAACACTGAAGCTTTCTTT.

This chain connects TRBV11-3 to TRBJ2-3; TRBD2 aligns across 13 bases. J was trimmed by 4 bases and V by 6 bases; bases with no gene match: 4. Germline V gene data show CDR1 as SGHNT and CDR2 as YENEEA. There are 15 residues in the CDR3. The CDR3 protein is CASRQTSGGPDTQYF. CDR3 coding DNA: TGTGCCAGCAGGCAGACTAGCGGGGGGCCAGATACGCAGTATTTT.

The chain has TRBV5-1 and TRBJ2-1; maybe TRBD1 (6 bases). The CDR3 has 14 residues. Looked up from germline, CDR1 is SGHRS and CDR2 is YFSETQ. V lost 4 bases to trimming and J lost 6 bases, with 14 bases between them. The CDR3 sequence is CASSPLVQGNEQFF. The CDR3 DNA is TGCGCCAGCAGCCCCCTGGTACAGGGCAATGAGCAGTTCTTC. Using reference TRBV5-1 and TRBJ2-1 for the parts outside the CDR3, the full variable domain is KAGVTQTPRYLIKTRGQQVTLSCSPISGHRSVSWYQQTPGQGLQFLFEYFSETQRNKGNFPGRFSGRQFSNSRSEMNVSTLELGDSALYLCASSPLVQGNEQFFGPGTRLTVL.

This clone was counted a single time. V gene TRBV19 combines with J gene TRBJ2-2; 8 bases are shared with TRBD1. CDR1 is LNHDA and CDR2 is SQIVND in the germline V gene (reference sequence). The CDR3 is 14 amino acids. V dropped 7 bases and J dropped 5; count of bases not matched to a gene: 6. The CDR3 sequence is CASMGTGLTGELFF. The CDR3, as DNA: TGTGCCAGTATGGGGACAGGCTTAACCGGGGAGCTGTTTTTT.

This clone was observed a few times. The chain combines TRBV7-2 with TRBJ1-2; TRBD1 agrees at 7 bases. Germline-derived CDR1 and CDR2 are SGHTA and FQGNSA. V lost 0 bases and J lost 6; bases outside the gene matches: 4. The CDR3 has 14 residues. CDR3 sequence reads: CASSLAKGAHGYTF. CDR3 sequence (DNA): TGTGCCAGCAGCTTAGCGAAGGGGGCGCATGGCTACACCTTC.

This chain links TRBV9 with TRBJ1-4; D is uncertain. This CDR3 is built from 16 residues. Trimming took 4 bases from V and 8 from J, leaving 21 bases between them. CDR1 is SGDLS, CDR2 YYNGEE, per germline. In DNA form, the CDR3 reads TGTGCCAGCAGCCAAGGAGGAGTCGGCGCTAGCGAAAAACTGTTTTTT. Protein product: CASSQGGVGASEKLFF.

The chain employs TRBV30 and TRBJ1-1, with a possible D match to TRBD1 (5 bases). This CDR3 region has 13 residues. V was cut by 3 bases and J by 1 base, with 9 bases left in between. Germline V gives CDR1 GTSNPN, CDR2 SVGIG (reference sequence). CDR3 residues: CAWRGRGNTEAFF. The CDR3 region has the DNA TGTGCCTGGAGGGGAAGGGGGAACACTGAAGCTTTCTTT.

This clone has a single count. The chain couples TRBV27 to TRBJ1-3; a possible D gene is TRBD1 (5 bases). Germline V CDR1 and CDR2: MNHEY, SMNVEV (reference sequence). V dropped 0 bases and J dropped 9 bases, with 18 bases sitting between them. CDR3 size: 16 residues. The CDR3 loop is CASSLSAGTFGGTIYF. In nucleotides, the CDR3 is TGTGCCAGCAGTTTATCCGCAGGGACTTTCGGGGGCACCATATATTTT.

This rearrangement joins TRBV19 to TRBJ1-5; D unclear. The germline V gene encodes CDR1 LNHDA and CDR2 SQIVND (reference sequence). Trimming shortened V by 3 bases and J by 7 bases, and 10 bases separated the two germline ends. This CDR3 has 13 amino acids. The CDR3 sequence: CASSMSRGQPQHF. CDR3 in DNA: TGTGCCAGTAGTATGTCGAGAGGACAGCCCCAGCATTTT.

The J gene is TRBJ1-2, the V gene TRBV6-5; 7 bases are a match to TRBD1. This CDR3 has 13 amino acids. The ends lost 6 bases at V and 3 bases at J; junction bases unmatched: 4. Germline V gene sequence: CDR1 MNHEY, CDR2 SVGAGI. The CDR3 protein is CASRLDRDYGYTF. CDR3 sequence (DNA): TGTGCCAGCAGACTTGACAGGGACTATGGCTACACCTTC.

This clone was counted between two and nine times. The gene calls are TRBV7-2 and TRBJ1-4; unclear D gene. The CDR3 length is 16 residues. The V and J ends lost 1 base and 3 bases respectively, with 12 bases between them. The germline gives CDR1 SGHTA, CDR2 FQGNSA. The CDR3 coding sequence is TGTGCCAGCAGCTTAGTAGCGGCAGCGCCTAATGAAAAACTGTTTTTT. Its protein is CASSLVAAAPNEKLFF.

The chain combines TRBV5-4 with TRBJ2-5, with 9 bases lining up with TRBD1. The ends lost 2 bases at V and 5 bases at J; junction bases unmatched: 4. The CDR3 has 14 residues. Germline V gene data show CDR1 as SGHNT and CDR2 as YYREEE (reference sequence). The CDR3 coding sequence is TGTGCCAGCAGCTTACAGGGGGCCTCGGAGACCCAGTACTTC. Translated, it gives CASSLQGASETQYF.

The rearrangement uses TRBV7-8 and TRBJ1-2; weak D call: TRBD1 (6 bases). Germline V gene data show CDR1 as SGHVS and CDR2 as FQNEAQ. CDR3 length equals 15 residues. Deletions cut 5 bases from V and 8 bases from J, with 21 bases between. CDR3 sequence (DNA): TGTGCCAGCAGCATCGGACAGAGGCCTTCGGAGGGCTACACCTTC. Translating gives CASSIGQRPSEGYTF.

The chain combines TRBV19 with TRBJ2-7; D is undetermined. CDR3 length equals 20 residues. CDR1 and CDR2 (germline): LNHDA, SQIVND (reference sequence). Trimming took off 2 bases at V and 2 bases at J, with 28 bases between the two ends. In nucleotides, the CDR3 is TGTGCCAGTAGTATATCCTTCGCTGGCCAGGCCGATTCTCTCCCCTACGAGCAGTACTTC. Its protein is CASSISFAGQADSLPYEQYF.

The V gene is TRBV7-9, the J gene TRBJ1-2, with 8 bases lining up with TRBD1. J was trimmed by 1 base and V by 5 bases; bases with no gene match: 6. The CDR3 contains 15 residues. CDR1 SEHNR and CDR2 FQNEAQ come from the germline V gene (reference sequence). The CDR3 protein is CASSPGQALNYGYTF. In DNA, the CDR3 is TGTGCCAGCAGCCCGGGACAGGCCCTTAACTATGGCTACACCTTC.

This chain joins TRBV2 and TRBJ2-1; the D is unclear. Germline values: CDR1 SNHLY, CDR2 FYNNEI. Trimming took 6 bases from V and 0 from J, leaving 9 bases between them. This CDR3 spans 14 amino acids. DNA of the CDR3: TGTGCCAGCAGCGAGATTTTCTCCTACAATGAGCAGTTCTTC. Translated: CASSEIFSYNEQFF.

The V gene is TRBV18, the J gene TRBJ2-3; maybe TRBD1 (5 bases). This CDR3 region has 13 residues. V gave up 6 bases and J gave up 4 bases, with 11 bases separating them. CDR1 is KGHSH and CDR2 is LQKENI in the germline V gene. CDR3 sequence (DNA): TGTGCCAGCTCGCTGACAGAAGCAGATACGCAGTATTTT. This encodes CASSLTEADTQYF.

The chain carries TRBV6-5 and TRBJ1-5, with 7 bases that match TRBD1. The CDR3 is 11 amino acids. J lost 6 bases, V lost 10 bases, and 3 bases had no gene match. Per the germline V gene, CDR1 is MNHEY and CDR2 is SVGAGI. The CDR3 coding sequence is TGTGCCACACAGGGGAGTCAGCCCCAGCATTTT. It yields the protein CATQGSQPQHF.

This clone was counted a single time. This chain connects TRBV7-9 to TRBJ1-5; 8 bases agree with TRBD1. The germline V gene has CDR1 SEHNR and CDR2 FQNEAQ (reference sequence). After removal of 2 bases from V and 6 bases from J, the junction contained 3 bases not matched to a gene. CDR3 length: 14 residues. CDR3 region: CASSLTGGIQPQHF. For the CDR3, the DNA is TGTGCCAGCAGCTTAACAGGGGGAATTCAGCCCCAGCATTTT. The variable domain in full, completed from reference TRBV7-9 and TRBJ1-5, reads DTGVSQNPRHKITKRGQNVTFRCDPISEHNRLYWYRQTLGQGPEFLTYFQNEAQLEKSRLLSDRFSAERPKGSFSTLEIQRTEQGDSAMYLCASSLTGGIQPQHFGDGTRLSIL.

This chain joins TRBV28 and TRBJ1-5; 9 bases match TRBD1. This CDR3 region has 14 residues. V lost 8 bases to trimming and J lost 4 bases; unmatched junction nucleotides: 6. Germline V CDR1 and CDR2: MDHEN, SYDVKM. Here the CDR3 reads CASCSGTGNQPQHF. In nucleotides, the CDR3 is TGTGCCAGCTGCTCCGGGACAGGGAATCAGCCCCAGCATTTT.

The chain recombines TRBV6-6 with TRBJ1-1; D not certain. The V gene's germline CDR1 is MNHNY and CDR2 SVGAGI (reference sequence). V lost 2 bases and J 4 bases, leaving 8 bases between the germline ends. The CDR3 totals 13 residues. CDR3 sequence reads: CASSYEAATEAFF. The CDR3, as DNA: TGTGCCAGCAGTTACGAAGCGGCCACTGAAGCTTTCTTT.